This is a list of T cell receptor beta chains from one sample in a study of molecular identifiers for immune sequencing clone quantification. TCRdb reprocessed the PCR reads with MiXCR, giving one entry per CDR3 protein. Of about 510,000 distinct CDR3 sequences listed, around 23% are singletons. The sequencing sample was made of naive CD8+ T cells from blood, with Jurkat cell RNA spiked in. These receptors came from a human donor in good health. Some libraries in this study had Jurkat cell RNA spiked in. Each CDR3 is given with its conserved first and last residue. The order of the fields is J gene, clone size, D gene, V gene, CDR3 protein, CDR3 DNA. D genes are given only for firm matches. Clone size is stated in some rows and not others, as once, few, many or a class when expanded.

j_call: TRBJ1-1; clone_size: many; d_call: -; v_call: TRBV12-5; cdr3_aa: CASGLNEGTEAFF; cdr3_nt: TGTGCTAGTGGTTTGAATGAGGGCACTGAAGCTTTCTTT
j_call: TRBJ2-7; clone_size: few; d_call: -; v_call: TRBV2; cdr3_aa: CASSAEGRAYEQYF; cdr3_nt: TGTGCCAGCAGTGCTGAGGGGCGGGCCTACGAGCAGTACTTC
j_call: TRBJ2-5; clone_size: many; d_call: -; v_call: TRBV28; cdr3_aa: CASRKDSSSQETQYF; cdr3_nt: TGTGCCAGCCGAAAGGACAGCTCTAGTCAAGAGACCCAGTACTTC
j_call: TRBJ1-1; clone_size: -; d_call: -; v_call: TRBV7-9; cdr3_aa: CASIHPMNTEAFF; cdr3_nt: TGTGCCAGCATCCATCCCATGAACACTGAAGCTTTCTTT
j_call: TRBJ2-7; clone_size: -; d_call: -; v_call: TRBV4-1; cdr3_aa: CASSPTGASSYEQYF; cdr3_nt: TGCGCCAGCAGCCCGACTGGGGCCAGCTCCTACGAGCAGTACTTC
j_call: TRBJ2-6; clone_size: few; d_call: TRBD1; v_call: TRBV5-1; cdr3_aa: CASSFFLGQGDSGANVLTF; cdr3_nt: TGCGCCAGCAGCTTTTTTTTGGGACAGGGGGACTCTGGGGCCAACGTCCTGACTTTC
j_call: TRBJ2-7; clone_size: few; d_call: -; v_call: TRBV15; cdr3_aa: CATSTTTTGSAYEQYF; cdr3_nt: TGTGCCACCAGCACCACTACTACAGGGTCCGCCTACGAGCAGTACTTC
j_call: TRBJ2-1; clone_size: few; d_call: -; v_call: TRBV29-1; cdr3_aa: CTSGDYDEQFF; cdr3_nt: TGCACGAGTGGGGATTACGATGAGCAGTTCTTC
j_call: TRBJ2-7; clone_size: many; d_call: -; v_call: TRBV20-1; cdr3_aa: CSARLIGEQYF; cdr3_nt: TGCAGTGCTAGATTGATCGGCGAGCAGTACTTC
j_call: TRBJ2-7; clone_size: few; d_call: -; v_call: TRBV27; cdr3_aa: CASSQLQVSVPYEQYF; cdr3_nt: TGTGCCAGCAGCCAACTACAGGTTTCGGTCCCCTACGAGCAGTACTTC
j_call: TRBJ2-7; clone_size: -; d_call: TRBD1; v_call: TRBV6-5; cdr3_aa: CASSPPQTGSHEQYF; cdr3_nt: TGTGCCAGCAGTCCCCCACAGACAGGGTCCCACGAGCAGTACTTC
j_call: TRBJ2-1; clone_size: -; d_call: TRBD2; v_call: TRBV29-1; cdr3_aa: CSALAGNNEQFF; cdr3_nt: TGCAGCGCACTAGCGGGGAACAATGAGCAGTTCTTC
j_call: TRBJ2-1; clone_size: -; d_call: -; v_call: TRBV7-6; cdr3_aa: CASSLVAGGYSYNEQFF; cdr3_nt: TGTGCCAGCAGCTTAGTGGCAGGCGGCTATTCCTACAATGAGCAGTTCTTC
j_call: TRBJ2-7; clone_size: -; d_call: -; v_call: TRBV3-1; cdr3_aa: CASSQVGAPGEQYF; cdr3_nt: TGTGCCAGCAGCCAAGTCGGCGCACCTGGAGAGCAGTACTTC
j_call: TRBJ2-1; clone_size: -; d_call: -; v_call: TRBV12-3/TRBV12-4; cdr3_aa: CASSTTLREGEQFF; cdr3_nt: TGTGCCAGCAGCACGACCCTTCGAGAAGGTGAGCAGTTCTTC
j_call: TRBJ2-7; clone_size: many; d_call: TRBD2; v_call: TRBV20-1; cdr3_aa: CSARELAGGPDEQYF; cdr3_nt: TGCAGTGCTAGAGAACTTGCGGGAGGGCCTGACGAGCAGTACTTC
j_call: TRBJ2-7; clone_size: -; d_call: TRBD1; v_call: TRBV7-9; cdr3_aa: CASSLGHTGDSYEQYF; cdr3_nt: TGTGCCAGCAGCTTAGGGCATACAGGGGACTCCTACGAGCAGTACTTC
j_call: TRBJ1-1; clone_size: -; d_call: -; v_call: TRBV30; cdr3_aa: CAWIRGARTEAFF; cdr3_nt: TGTGCCTGGATCCGGGGGGCGCGCACTGAAGCTTTCTTT
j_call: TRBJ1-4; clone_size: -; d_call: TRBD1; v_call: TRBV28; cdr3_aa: CAGSLDSGGSNEKLFF; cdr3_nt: TGTGCCGGCAGTTTGGATTCAGGGGGCTCTAATGAAAAACTGTTTTTT
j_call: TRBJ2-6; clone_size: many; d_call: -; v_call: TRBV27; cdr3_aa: CASRSTGSPGVLTF; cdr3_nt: TGTGCCAGCAGATCTACCGGCTCCCCGGGCGTCCTGACTTTC
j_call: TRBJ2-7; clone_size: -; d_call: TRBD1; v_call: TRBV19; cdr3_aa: CAGSMDPTGTDYEQYF; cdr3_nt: TGTGCCGGTAGTATGGACCCTACCGGGACAGATTACGAGCAGTACTTC
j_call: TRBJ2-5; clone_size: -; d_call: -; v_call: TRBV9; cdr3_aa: CASCVDPDLGETQYF; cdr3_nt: TGTGCCAGCTGCGTAGACCCCGACTTGGGAGAGACCCAGTACTTC
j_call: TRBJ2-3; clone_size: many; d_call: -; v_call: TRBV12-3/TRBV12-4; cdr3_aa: CASSLTPVRVSDTQYF; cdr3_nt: TGTGCCAGCAGTTTGACGCCGGTTCGGGTCTCAGATACGCAGTATTTT
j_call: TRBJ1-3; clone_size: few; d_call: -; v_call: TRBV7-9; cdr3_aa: CASSLGSSSGNTIYF; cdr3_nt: TGTGCCAGCAGCTTAGGGAGTTCCTCTGGAAACACCATATATTTT
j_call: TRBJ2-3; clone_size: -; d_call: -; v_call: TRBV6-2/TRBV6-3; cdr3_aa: CASRGLATFRADTQYF; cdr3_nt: TGTGCCAGCAGGGGGCTAGCGACCTTCCGGGCAGATACGCAGTATTTT
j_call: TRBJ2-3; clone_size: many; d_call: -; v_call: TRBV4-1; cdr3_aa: CASSQDHDTQYF; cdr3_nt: TGCGCCAGCAGCCAAGATCACGATACGCAGTATTTT
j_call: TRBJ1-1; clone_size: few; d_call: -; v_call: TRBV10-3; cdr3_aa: CAISESPTGINTEAFF; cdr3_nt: TGTGCCATCAGTGAGTCCCCAACAGGAATAAACACTGAAGCTTTCTTT
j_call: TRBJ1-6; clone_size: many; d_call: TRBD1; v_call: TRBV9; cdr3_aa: CASSETGEYNSPLHF; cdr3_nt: TGTGCCAGCAGCGAGACAGGGGAGTATAATTCACCCCTCCACTTT
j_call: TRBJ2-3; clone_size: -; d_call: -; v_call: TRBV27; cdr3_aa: CASSTGLNTDTQYF; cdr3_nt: TGTGCCAGCAGTACAGGACTCAACACAGATACGCAGTATTTT
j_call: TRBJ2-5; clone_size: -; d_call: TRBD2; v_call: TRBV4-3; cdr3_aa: CASSQDEGGLAGFETQYF; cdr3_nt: TGCGCCAGCAGCCAAGATGAGGGCGGACTAGCGGGATTTGAGACCCAGTACTTC
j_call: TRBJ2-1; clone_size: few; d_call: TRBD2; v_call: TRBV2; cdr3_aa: CASTQLAGSSYNEQFF; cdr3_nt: TGTGCCAGCACCCAACTAGCGGGAAGCTCCTACAATGAGCAGTTCTTC
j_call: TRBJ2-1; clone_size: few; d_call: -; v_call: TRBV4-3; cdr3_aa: CASSHSGLPSSYNEQFF; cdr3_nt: TGCGCCAGCAGCCATTCGGGACTTCCGAGCTCCTACAATGAGCAGTTCTTC
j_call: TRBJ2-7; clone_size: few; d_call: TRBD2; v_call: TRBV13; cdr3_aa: CASVQGAGHQYF; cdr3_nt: TGTGCCAGCGTGCAAGGAGCGGGGCATCAGTACTTC
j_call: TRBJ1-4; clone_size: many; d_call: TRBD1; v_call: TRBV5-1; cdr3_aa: CASSLGEGANEKLFF; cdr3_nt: TGCGCCAGCAGCTTGGGCGAGGGGGCGAATGAAAAACTGTTTTTT
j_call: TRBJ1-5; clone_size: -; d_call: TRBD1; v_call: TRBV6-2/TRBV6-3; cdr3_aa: CASSDGTGLGQPQHF; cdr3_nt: TGTGCCAGCAGTGACGGGACAGGGCTCGGGCAGCCCCAGCATTTT
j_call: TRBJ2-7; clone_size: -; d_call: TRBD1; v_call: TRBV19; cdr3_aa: CASRETGNEQYF; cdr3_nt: TGTGCCAGTAGGGAGACAGGGAACGAGCAGTACTTC
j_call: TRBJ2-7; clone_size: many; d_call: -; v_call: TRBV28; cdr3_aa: CASSLWPGSSYEQYF; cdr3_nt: TGTGCCAGCAGTTTATGGCCCGGATCCTCCTACGAGCAGTACTTC
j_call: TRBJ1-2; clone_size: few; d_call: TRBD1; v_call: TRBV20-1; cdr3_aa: CSARGQGARGYTF; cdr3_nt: TGCAGTGCTAGGGGACAGGGGGCGCGAGGCTACACCTTC
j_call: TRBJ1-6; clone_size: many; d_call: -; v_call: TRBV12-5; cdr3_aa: CASGLVDNSPLHF; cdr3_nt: TGTGCTAGTGGTTTGGTAGATAATTCACCCCTCCACTTT
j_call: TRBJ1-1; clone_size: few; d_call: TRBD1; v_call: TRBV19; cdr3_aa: CASSIGTGVPTEAFF; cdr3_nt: TGTGCCAGTAGTATAGGGACAGGGGTCCCCACTGAAGCTTTCTTT